This T cell receptor beta chain was obtained from a study of cytomegalovirus exposure and HLA in healthy donors. General study findings and limits: The tendency of first-cohort TCR clusters to co-occur in the 90 to 150 validation repertoires was the finding of a later analysis. Among TCR sequences, most were rare, though some public TCRs appeared in many donors. It was confirmed in vitro that three of the CMV-associated chains were specific for CMV antigens.

Germline CDR1 SGHDN, CDR2 FVKESK. The CDR3 totals 18 residues. V was pared by 1 base and J by 9 bases, with 17 bases of the junction left unmatched. A word on this clone: Its specificity is not known.

Some clones are missing from TCRdb's copy, which holds only in-frame ones; the method was immunoSEQ multiplex PCR. The sample lists 100,000 to 150,000 clones; approximately 92% were seen once. Separation from the roughly 680-subject first cohort characterized the roughly 120-subject validation cohort, to which the donors belonged. This rearrangement joins TRBV14 to TRBJ2-4; 8 bases match TRBD1. Sequenced material: PBMCs. The TCR comes from a woman between 18 and 29 years old in good health and CMV-seronegative. CDR3 nucleotide sequence: TGTGCCAGCAGCCAAGTTGGGGGAACCGGGACAGGTTTGAGCATTCAGTACTTC. This translates into CASSQVGGTGTGLSIQYF.